This T cell receptor beta chain came from a study of T cell repertoires in cytomegalovirus infection. TCRdb passed the reads through MiXCR, listing each CDR3 protein once. Of around 450,000 distinct CDR3 sequences in the sample, about 11% were seen once. V was trimmed by 6 bases and J by 0 bases, leaving 14 bases between them. This CDR3 contains 15 residues. This clonotype was observed a few times. This TCR derives from a human donor in good health (CMV status not recorded). Some clones in this sample may be carry-over from other donors' samples. Sequences were obtained from PBMCs. This chain links TRBV12-3 or TRBV12-4 with TRBJ1-1; D remains ambiguous. CDR3 DNA: TGTGCCAGCAGCCCTCCAAGAGTTTTGAACACTGAAGCTTTCTTT. Protein: CASSPPRVLNTEAFF.